This TCR beta chain was found in a study of PD-1 blockade in classical Hodgkin lymphoma. Study context: Nivolumab was administered to patients intravenously at 3 mg/kg every 2 weeks.

This clone showed up just a few times. As yet, its antigen is unknown. Germline-derived CDR1 and CDR2 are SGDLS and YYNGEE. The CDR3 has 15 amino acids. V lost 3 bases, J lost 2 bases, and 15 bases lay in between. The protocol was immunoSEQ multiplex PCR, while the TCRdb copy is restricted to in-frame clones and leaves out a portion. Here the sample spans approximately 25,000 clones, over 65% being singletons. Study-level findings and limits: The origin of the repertoire differences remains undefined, with disease activity or prior therapy as possible causes. By C4D1, diversity of CD4+ TCRs had risen significantly, whereas that of CD8+ TCRs had not. Compared with healthy donors, newly diagnosed patients reportedly showed lower baseline TCR diversity.

Every patient was affected by relapse after autologous stem cell transplantation, while exposure to brentuximab vedotin was not uniform. Negative magnetic selection isolated CD4+ T cells from thawed PBMCs. The gene calls are TRBV9 and TRBJ2-7; perhaps TRBD2 as D (6 bases). This TCR was recovered from a human donor with classical Hodgkin lymphoma. Source: CD4+ T cells from blood, taken at baseline. The CDR3 reads CASSEGLGGAYEQYF. Written as DNA, the CDR3 is TGTGCCAGCAGCGAAGGACTCGGGGGAGCCTACGAGCAGTACTTC.